The entry that follows covers one TCR beta chain sequence. The target of this receptor is not known. No base-level quality is on record; no much larger clone is a single base apart. Sample time point, as interpreted from the label and publication: baseline before first vaccination. Vaccinee samples were obtained from the UK trials COV001 and COV002, which included a single-blind randomized controlled phase 2/3 trial of AZD1222 (ChAdOx1 nCoV-19) in healthy adults. Trial participant PBMC samples were collected at day 0 and day 28 after the second dose for TCRbeta chain sequencing. These data belong to a study of T cell responses to AZD1222 COVID-19 vaccine (TCRdb year 2021). For context, the study as a whole: AZD1222 recipients with second doses at about 4 weeks or about 12 weeks were pooled, because spike-specific TCR depth and breadth did not differ between schedules. TCR sequencing was performed for 230 to 250 trial participants, of whom about 200 were given two doses of AZD1222 and some 26 were given two doses of MenACWY control vaccine. Trial participants were enrolled by age into subgroups of 18-55, 56-69 and 70-plus years, and roughly 150, 30 and 60 TCR-sequenced participants, respectively, were included in these subgroups.

The junction shows trimming of 0 bases on V and 5 bases on J, plus 23 bases between the germline ends. Spanning cysteine to phenylalanine, the CDR3 consists of 19 amino acids. Just the 57-base CDR3 DNA is kept, in frame starting at base 1. For CDR1 and CDR2, the germline V gene lists KGHSH and LQKENI. Results the study describes overall, beyond this receptor: The 56-69-year group was small, and its depth increase did not reach significance, likely because of low power. Because no day 14 peak-response samples were available, repertoires were characterized only after the peak T cell response. Participants were mostly white British, with more females than males. The authors suggested clonal diversity may have been underestimated. Conclusions about previously exposed vaccinees are limited, since just a handful of AZD1222 recipients were seropositive for SARS-CoV-2 at baseline. Reportedly, close to half of the unique spike-specific TCRs recognized epitopes lying outside the regions that are mutated in the B.1.351 and B.1.1.7 variants. Vaccine-associated CD4 TCRs spanned the whole spike protein, with dominant responses in regions 160-218 and 743-854. Spike-specific TCR breadth and depth rose significantly after two AZD1222 doses compared with day 0 and with MenACWY recipients.

The CDR3 regions of human TCRbeta chains were analyzed by immunosequencing. The source study handled its data this way. Repertoire TCRs were checked for matches against a reference library of SARS-CoV-2-specific TCRs that had been generated using the MIRA antigen-specificity platform. Breadth was defined as the fraction of unique TCRs that were SARS-CoV-2-associated. Depth was defined as the fraction of total T cells that were SARS-CoV-2-associated. Using the MIRA data, each spike-specific TCR was mapped to the spike region that the TCR reacts to and placed in a CD4 or CD8 class. Log10-transformed breadth and depth values were compared by one-way ANOVA with Sidak's multiple comparisons tests. In its TCRdb copy, this immuneACCESS table keeps in-frame sequences only and misses some clones. Where compared with another copy, unresolved V genes explain less than half of these, and the others have no known cause. That table supplies the V and J calls and clone size; D and trimming were determined from the DNA. The sample contains more than 150,000 clones, about 91% of them found a single time. Approximately 4.8% of the sample lies in the top ten.

Sequencing was performed on peripheral blood, taken on day 0 of AZD1222 vaccination. Recombination joined TRBV18 with TRBJ1-5, with the identity of the D gene unclear. The receptor's source is an adult in good health. The CDR3 loop reads CASSPPTVELSRIDQPQHF. The DNA sequence follows: TGTGCCAGCTCACCACCTACGGTCGAACTGTCCAGGATTGATCAGCCCCAGCATTTT.